This T cell receptor (beta chain) comes out of a study of blood T cells in healthy people across ages. There are 14 residues in the CDR3. The germline CDR1 and CDR2 sequences are SGHDN and FVKESK. The V gene lost 3 bases and the J gene lost 3 bases, with 11 bases spanning the gap. A J-beta primer mix and a sample-barcoded 5' primer were used in a second PCR of about 6 to 12 cycles. TCRdb re-derived calls from the 5' RACE reads in MiXCR, one entry per CDR3 protein. The data show 1.5 million to 2 million distinct CDR3 sequences, over 25% seen once. The table lists this clonotype with a few counts. V is TRBV14 and J is TRBJ1-2; D not resolved. This sequence originates from a woman in her thirties in good health. Sequencing was performed on blood. CDR3 DNA: TGTGCCAGCAGCCAGCGGGGAGGCTACTATGGCTACACCTTC. Its translation: CASSQRGGYYGYTF.